The rows below give T cell receptor beta chains drawn from one sample of a study of CD8+CD57+ T cells in acquired aplastic anemia. TCRdb recomputed calls from the reads with MiXCR, one row per CDR3 protein. The table shows some 200,000 distinct CDR3 sequences, with roughly 50% occurring only once. Input material: sorted CD4+, CD8+, or CD8+CD57+ T cells (not recorded which) from PBMCs. These receptors were obtained from a human donor with aplastic anemia. The CDR3 runs from the conserved cysteine through the conserved F or W. The order of the fields is D gene, V gene, J gene, CDR3 protein. A D gene is named only where the DNA matches it firmly.

>TRBD1|TRBV6-2/TRBV6-3|TRBJ1-1
CASSYQGATFF
>-|TRBV10-3|TRBJ1-1
CAIGESFGNTETFF
>-|TRBV2|TRBJ1-2
CASSEFQGLYGYTF
>TRBD1|TRBV15|TRBJ2-2
CATSGSTGTGYNTGELFF
>TRBD1|TRBV5-4|TRBJ1-6
CASSFRTGRLHF
>-|TRBV20-1|TRBJ1-6
CSARRGPSNPPPHF
>TRBD1|TRBV20-1|TRBJ2-5
CSAPRTGKGPETQYF
>-|TRBV29-1|TRBJ1-3
CSVESGVGNTIYF
>-|TRBV15|TRBJ2-3
CATSRGVLGAAQYF
>-|TRBV9|TRBJ1-1
CASAETVNTEAFF
>-|TRBV10-3|TRBJ1-5
CAIGGLEGNNQPQHF
>-|TRBV5-6|TRBJ1-2
CASSLVRADSGYTF
>-|TRBV10-3|TRBJ2-1
CAISEAIDEQFF
>TRBD1|TRBV20-1|TRBJ2-2
CSASTGGYTGELFF
>-|TRBV12-3/TRBV12-4|TRBJ2-6
CASSHAVSGANVLTF
>-|TRBV20-1|TRBJ1-2
CSAREGGNYGYTF
>-|TRBV11-2|TRBJ1-4
CASSFRGNEKLFF